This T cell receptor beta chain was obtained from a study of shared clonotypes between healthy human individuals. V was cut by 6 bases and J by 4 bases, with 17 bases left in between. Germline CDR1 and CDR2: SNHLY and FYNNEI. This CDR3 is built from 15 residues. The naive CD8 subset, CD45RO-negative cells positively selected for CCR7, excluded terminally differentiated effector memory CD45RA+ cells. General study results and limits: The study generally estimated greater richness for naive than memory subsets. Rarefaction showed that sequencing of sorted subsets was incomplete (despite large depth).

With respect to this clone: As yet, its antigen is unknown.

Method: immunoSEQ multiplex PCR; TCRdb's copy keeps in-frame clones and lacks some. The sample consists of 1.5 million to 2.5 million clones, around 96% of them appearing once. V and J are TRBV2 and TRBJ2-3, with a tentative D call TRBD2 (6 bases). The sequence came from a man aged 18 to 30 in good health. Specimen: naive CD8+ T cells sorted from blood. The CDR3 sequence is CASSDPGLPPDTQYF. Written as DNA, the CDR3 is TGTGCCAGCAGCGATCCGGGACTCCCACCAGATACGCAGTATTTT. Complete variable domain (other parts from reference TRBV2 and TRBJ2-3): EPEVTQTPSHQVTQMGQEVILRCVPISNHLYFYWYRQILGQKVEFLVSFYNNEISEKSEIFDDQFSVERPDGSNFTLKIRSTKLEDSAMYFCASSDPGLPPDTQYFGPGTRLTVL.